These 12 T cell receptor beta chains were sequenced from one sample in a study of Graves' ophthalmopathy and Graves' hyperthyroidism. Investigators amplified TCR beta CDR3 regions from RNA transcripts. An initial RT-PCR round employing HTBI primers preceded a second-round multiplex PCR. MiXCR was run by TCRdb on the multiplex PCR reads, yielding one entry per CDR3 protein. Counted here are approximately 160,000 distinct CDR3 sequences, roughly two fifths occurring once; the ten biggest clones make up approximately 8.9%. Sequencing was carried out using peripheral blood. All receptors derive from a young man with Graves' ophthalmopathy.

This clonotype was observed at least ten times. The chain has TRBV30 and TRBJ2-2; D is unresolved. CDR3 size: 16 residues. Per germline, CDR1 GTSNPN and CDR2 SVGIG (reference sequence). V dropped 0 bases and J dropped 3 bases, with 14 bases sitting between them. Here the CDR3 DNA reads TGTGCCTGGAGTGTATACAGTTCGGTGGACACCGGGGAGCTGTTTTTT. Protein sequence: CAWSVYSSVDTGELFF.

The gene calls are TRBV19 and TRBJ1-1; a weak D match, TRBD1 (5 bases). Trimming took off 11 bases at V and 2 bases at J, with 18 bases between the two ends. Germline V gives CDR1 LNHDA, CDR2 SQIVND (reference sequence). The CDR3 has 14 amino acids. The DNA for the CDR3 is TGTGCCCGAGTACGGGGGTCGGGTAACACTGAAGCTTTCTTT. Translation: CARVRGSGNTEAFF.

This clonotype was found many times. The chain has TRBV9 and TRBJ2-2, with a weak D call TRBD2 (5 bases). Germline loops: CDR1 SGDLS, CDR2 YYNGEE. This CDR3 is built from 13 residues. Trimming removed 2 bases at V and 6 bases at J, with 8 bases between. CDR3 nucleotide sequence: TGTGCCAGCAGCGTCAACGGGGCCGGGGAGCTGTTTTTT. Translation gives CASSVNGAGELFF.

This clonotype has a count of ten or more. The chain joins TRBV19 to TRBJ1-5; 8 nucleotides align to TRBD1. Germline CDR1 and CDR2: LNHDA and SQIVND (reference sequence). This CDR3 contains 16 residues. J lost 4 bases, V lost 3 bases, and 8 bases had no gene match. The CDR3: CASSIPPGQVNQPQHF. DNA for the CDR3: TGTGCCAGTAGTATCCCTCCGGGACAGGTGAATCAGCCCCAGCATTTT. Complete variable domain (other parts from reference TRBV19 and TRBJ1-5): DGGITQSPKYLFRKEGQNVTLSCEQNLNHDAMYWYRQDPGQGLRLIYYSQIVNDFQKGDIAEGYSVSREKKESFPLTVTSAQKNPTAFYLCASSIPPGQVNQPQHFGDGTRLSIL.

The rearrangement uses TRBV30 and TRBJ1-2; possibly TRBD1 for D (5 bases). Germline lookup yields CDR1 GTSNPN and CDR2 SVGIG (reference sequence). The germline V and J ends were trimmed by 2 bases and 8 bases, with 18 bases remaining between them. This CDR3 spans 14 amino acids. The CDR3: CAWSPQGGSLGYTF. Written as DNA, the CDR3 is TGTGCCTGGAGTCCTCAGGGCGGTTCACTGGGCTACACCTTC.

This clonotype was recorded many times. CDR3 DNA: TGCAGTGCCCCTACAGGGAACTCTGGGGCCAACGTCCTGACTTTC. Amino acids: CSAPTGNSGANVLTF. The chain links TRBV20-1 to TRBJ2-6, with D maybe TRBD1 (6 bases). CDR1 is DFQATT and CDR2 is SNEGSKA in the germline V gene (reference sequence). CDR3 size: 15 residues. V was cut by 6 bases and J by 0 bases, with 12 bases left in between.

This clonotype occurred once. V is TRBV7-9 and J is TRBJ1-1, with D uncertain. Deletions cut 5 bases from V and 10 bases from J, with 11 bases between. Germline CDR1 is SEHNR and CDR2 is FQNEAQ (reference sequence). The CDR3 covers 11 residues. The CDR3 here is CASSPASGAFF. The DNA of the CDR3 is TGTGCCAGCAGCCCGGCTTCGGGAGCTTTCTTT.

This clonotype was counted ten times or more. The chain combines TRBV7-3 with TRBJ2-7; D might be TRBD1 or TRBD2, each matching 5 bases. The V end was cut by 5 bases, the J end by 7 bases, with 15 bases between. The CDR3 extends over 13 amino acids. From germline, CDR1 is SGHTA and CDR2 FQGTGA. The CDR3 coding sequence is TGTGCCAGCAGCCCCGGTCCCGGGACGGAGCAGTACTTC. This translates into CASSPGPGTEQYF.

This clonotype was seen repeatedly, ten times or more. The CDR3 DNA sequence: TGTGCCAGCAGTAAGACGGGACAGGGTACGGGGAACACTGAAGCTTTCTTT. Translation gives CASSKTGQGTGNTEAFF. The V call is TRBV9, the J call TRBJ1-1, with 9 bases identical to TRBD1. V was pared by 5 bases and J by 1 base, with 12 bases of the junction left unmatched. Germline V CDR1 and CDR2: SGDLS, YYNGEE. CDR3 length equals 17 residues.

The chain employs TRBV27 and TRBJ2-7; D possibly corresponds to TRBD2 (6 bases). V was shortened by 2 bases and J by 3 bases, with 8 bases between the two germline ends. Looked up from germline, CDR1 is MNHEY and CDR2 is SMNVEV (reference sequence). This CDR3 is 13 amino acids long. The CDR3 loop reads CASSLMRDYEQYF. CDR3 sequence (DNA): TGTGCCAGCAGTTTAATGCGGGACTACGAGCAGTACTTC.

The sample holds many counts of this clonotype. The rearrangement uses TRBV30 and TRBJ1-1; D is perhaps TRBD1 (5 bases). The CDR3 length is 13 residues. Trimming cost V 5 bases and J 3 bases, with 13 bases left between them. The germline V gene encodes CDR1 GTSNPN and CDR2 SVGIG (reference sequence). The CDR3 spells CAWSRDVYTEAFF. The CDR3 nucleotides are TGTGCCTGGTCCCGGGACGTGTACACTGAAGCTTTCTTT.

The rearrangement joins TRBV2 to TRBJ1-1; D is uncertain. Germline V gene data show CDR1 as SNHLY and CDR2 as FYNNEI. V gave up 6 bases and J gave up 7 bases, with 15 bases separating them. There are 13 residues in the CDR3. The CDR3 nucleotides read TGTGCCAGCAGCCAAGACGCGCACAATGAAGCTTTCTTT. It translates to CASSQDAHNEAFF.